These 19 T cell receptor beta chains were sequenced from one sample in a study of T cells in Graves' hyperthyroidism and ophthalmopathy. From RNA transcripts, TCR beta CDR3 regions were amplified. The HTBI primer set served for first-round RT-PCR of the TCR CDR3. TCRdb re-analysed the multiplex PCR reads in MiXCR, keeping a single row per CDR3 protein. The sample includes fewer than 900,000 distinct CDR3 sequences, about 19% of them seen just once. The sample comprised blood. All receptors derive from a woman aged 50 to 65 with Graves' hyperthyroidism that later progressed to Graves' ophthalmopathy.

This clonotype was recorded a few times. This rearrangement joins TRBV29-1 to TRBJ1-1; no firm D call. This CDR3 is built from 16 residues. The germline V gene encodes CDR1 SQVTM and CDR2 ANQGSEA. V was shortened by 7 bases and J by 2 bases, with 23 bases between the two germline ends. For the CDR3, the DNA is TGCAGCGCCTACGTTCCTCTACGGGGTCGTAACACTGAAGCTTTCTTT. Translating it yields CSAYVPLRGRNTEAFF.

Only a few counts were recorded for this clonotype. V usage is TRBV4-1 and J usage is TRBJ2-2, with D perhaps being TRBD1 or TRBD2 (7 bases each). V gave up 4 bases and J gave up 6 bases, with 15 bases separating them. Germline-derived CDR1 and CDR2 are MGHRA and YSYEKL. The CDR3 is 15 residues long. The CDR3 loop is CASSLGGQGAGELFF. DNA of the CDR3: TGCGCCAGCAGCCTCGGGGGGCAGGGGGCCGGGGAGCTGTTTTTT.

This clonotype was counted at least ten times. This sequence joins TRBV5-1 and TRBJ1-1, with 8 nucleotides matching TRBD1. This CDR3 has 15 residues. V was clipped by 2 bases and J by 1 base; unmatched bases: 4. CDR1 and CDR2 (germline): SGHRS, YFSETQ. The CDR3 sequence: CASSLAGGWNTEAFF. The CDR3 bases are TGCGCCAGCAGCTTAGCAGGGGGCTGGAACACTGAAGCTTTCTTT.

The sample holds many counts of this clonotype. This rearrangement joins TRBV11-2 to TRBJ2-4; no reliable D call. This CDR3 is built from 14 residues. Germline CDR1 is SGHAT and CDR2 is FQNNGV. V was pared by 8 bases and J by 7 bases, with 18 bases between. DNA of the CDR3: TGTGCCAGCGAACCGTATCCCGTGGGCAACATTCAGTACTTC. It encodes CASEPYPVGNIQYF.

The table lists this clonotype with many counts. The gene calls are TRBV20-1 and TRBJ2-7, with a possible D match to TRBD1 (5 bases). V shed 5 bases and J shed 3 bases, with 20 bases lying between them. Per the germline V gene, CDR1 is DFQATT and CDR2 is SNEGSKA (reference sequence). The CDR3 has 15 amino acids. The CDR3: CSADARAKGDYEQYF. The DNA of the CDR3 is TGCAGTGCTGATGCCCGGGCGAAAGGGGACTACGAGCAGTACTTC.

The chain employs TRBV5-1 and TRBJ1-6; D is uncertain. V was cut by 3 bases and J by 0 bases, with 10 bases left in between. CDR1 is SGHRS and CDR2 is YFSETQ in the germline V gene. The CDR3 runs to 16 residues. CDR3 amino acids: CASSSVGSSYNSPLHF. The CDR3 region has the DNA TGCGCCAGCAGCTCGGTCGGAAGCTCCTATAATTCACCCCTCCACTTT. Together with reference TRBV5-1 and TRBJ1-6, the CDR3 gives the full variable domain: KAGVTQTPRYLIKTRGQQVTLSCSPISGHRSVSWYQQTPGQGLQFLFEYFSETQRNKGNFPGRFSGRQFSNSRSEMNVSTLELGDSALYLCASSSVGSSYNSPLHFGNGTRLTVT.

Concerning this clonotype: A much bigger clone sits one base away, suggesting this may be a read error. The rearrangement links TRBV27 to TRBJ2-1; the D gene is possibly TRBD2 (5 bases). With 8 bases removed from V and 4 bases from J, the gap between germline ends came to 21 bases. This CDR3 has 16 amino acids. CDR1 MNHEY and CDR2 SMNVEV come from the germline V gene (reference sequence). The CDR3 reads CASGTLLGRAYNEQFF. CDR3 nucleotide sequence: TGTGCCAGCGGTACCTTGCTGGGGAGAGCTTACAATGAGCAGTTCTTC.

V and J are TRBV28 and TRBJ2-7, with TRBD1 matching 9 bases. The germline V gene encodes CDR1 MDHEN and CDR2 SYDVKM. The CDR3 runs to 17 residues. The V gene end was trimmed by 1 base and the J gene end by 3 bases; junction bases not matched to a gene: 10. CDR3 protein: CASSLSTYRGPHYEQYF. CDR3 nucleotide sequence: TGTGCCAGCAGTTTATCCACCTACAGGGGGCCTCACTACGAGCAGTACTTC.

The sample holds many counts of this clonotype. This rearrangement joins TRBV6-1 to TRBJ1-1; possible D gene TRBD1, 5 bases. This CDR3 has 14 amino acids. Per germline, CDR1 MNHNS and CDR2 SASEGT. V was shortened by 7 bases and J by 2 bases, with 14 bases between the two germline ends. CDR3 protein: CASTGHLGNTEAFF. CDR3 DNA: TGTGCCAGCACTGGACATTTGGGAAACACTGAAGCTTTCTTT.

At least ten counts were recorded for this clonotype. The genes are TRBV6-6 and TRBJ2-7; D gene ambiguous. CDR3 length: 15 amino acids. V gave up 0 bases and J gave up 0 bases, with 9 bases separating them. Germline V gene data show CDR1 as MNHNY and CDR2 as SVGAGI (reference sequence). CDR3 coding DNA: TGTGCCAGCAGTTACTCGAAGGCCAGCTCCTACGAGCAGTACTTC. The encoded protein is CASSYSKASSYEQYF.

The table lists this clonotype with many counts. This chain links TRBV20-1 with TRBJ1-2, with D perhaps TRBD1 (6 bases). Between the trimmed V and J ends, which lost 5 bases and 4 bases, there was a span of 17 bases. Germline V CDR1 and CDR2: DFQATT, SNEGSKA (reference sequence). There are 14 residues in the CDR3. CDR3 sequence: CSASPGQLSYGYTF. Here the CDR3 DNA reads TGCAGTGCTTCCCCGGGACAACTTTCCTATGGCTACACCTTC.

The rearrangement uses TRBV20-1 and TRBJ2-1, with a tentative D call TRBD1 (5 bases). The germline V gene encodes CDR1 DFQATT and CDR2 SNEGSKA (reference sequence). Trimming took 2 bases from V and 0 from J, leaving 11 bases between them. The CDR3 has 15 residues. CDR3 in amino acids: CSARTGRASYNEQFF. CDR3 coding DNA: TGCAGTGCTAGAACGGGCAGGGCCTCCTACAATGAGCAGTTCTTC.

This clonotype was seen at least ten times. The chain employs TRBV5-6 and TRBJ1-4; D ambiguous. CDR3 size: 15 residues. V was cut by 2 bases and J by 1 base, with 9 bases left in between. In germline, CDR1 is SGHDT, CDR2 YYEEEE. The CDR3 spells CASSLGSRTNEKLFF. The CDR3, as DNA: TGTGCCAGCAGCTTAGGTTCAAGAACTAATGAAAAACTGTTTTTT.

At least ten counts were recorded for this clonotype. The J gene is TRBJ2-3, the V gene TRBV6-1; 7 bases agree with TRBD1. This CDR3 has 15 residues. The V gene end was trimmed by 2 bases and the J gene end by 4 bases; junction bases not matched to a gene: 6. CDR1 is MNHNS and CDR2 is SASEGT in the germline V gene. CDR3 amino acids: CASSEFDRVADTQYF. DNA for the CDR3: TGTGCCAGCAGTGAATTTGACAGGGTGGCAGATACGCAGTATTTT.

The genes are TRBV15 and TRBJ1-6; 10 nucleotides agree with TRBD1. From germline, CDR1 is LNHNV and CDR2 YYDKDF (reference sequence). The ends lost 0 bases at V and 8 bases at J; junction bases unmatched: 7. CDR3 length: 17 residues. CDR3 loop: CATSRDEFGTGDSPLHF. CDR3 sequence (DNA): TGTGCCACCAGCAGAGATGAGTTCGGGACAGGGGATTCACCCCTCCACTTT.

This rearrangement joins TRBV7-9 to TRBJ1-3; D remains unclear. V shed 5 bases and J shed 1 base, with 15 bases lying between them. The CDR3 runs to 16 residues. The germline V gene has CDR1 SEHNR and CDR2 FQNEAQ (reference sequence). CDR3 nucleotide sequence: TGTGCCAGCAGCCCTATAGGAGCGGAGTCTGGAAACACCATATATTTT. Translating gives CASSPIGAESGNTIYF.

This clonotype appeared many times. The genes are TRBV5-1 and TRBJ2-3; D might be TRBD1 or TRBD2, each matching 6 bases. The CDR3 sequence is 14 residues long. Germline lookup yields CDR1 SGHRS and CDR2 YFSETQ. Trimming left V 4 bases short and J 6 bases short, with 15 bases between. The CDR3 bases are TGCGCCAGCAGCCCGGGGGCGGTATACGATACGCAGTATTTT. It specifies CASSPGAVYDTQYF.

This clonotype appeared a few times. The CDR3 DNA follows: TGTGCCAGCAGTTTAACTCTCGACGTATACACTGAAGCTTTCTTT. Translated: CASSLTLDVYTEAFF. The genes are TRBV27 and TRBJ1-1, with D uncertain. Germline V lookup: CDR1 MNHEY, CDR2 SMNVEV (reference sequence). V shed 2 bases and J shed 3 bases, with 13 bases lying between them. The CDR3 has 15 amino acids.

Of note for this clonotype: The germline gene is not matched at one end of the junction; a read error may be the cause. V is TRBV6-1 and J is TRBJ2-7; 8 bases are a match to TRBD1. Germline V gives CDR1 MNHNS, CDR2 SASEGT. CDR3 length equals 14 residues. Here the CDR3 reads CASSRGQGAYEQHF. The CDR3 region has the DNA TGTGCCAGCAGCCGAGGACAGGGAGCTTACGAGCAGCACTTC.